The clone carrying this T cell receptor (beta chain) was counted at least ten times. Its antigen is still unknown. This entry belongs to a study of CD8 T cells in ankylosing spondylitis. General study results and limits: What seemed typical of ankylosing spondylitis blood was a TCR beta motif built from about 8 highly homologous variants.

This CDR3 has 14 amino acids. After removal of 7 bases from V and 0 bases from J, the junction contained 5 bases not matched to a gene. Germline CDR1 and CDR2: MNHNS and SASEGT. By quantitative 5'-RACE with molecular barcodes, the TCR beta libraries were made. Via MiXCR, TCRdb re-called the 5' RACE reads, giving one row per CDR3 protein. The sample shows 200,000 to 300,000 distinct CDR3 sequences, about 10% of them seen only once. The clonotype was recovered from a male donor with ankylosing spondylitis or in good health (not recorded which). The chain couples TRBV6-1 to TRBJ2-7, with 8 bases that match TRBD2. The specimen was blood, either unsorted or a sorted T cell fraction (not recorded which). As DNA, the CDR3 is TGTGCCAGCAAGGTAGCGGGGTTCTCCTACGAGCAGTACTTC. Protein: CASKVAGFSYEQYF.